This TCR beta chain was documented in a study of lymphopenia after photon versus proton radiotherapy. The protocol was immunoSEQ multiplex PCR, while the TCRdb copy is restricted to in-frame clones and leaves out a portion. The sample has approximately 71,000 clones; around 90% are singletons. With respect to this clone: Its antigen is undetermined.

The CDR3 consists of 12 residues. Germline V lookup: CDR1 LNHDA, CDR2 SQIVND (reference sequence). Trimming cost V 4 bases and J 6 bases, with 7 bases left between them. Study-level findings and limits: Oligoclonal CD8+ Temra expansion after nadir drove photon patients' diversity drop.

The V and J genes are TRBV19 and TRBJ1-5; D uncertain. This TCR was recovered from a woman between 65 and 79 years old with pancreatic cancer. The sequencing here drew on peripheral blood, taken from a patient treated with photon-based radiotherapy. Written as DNA, the CDR3 is TGTGCCAGTAGTACGGGAGGTCAGCCCCAGCATTTT. Translation: CASSTGGQPQHF.